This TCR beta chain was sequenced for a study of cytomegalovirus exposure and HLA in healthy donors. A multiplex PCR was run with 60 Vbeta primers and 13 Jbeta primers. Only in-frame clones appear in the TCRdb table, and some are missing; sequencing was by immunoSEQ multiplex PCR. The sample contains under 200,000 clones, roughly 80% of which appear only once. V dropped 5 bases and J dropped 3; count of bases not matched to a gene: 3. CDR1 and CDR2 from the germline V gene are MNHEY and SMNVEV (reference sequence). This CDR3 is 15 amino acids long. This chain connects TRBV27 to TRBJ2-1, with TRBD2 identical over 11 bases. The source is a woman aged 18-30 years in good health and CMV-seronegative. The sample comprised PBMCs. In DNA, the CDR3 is TGTGCCAGCAGTGTCCTAGCGGGAGGCTACAATGAGCAGTTCTTC. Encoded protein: CASSVLAGGYNEQFF.